The 22 T cell receptor beta chains below come from one sample, sequenced in a study of blood T cell repertoires in COVID-19. Profiled with immunoSEQ multiplex PCR; TCRdb holds only in-frame clones, not every one. The sample yields about 180,000 clones, approximately 85% seen once. Source material: peripheral blood. The source is a human donor with active or convalescent COVID-19. The donor label of this sample is uncertain.

The chain has TRBV4-2 and TRBJ2-7; 7 bases line up with TRBD2. V dropped 0 bases and J dropped 5; count of bases not matched to a gene: 19. This CDR3 has 19 amino acids. Germline-derived CDR1 and CDR2 are LGHNA and YNFKEQ. CDR3 residues: CASSQDQSSGTILLDEQYF. In DNA, the CDR3 is TGTGCCAGCAGCCAAGATCAATCATCAGGGACTATCCTATTGGACGAGCAGTACTTC.

The chain combines TRBV13 with TRBJ2-3; 10 bases align to TRBD2. V shed 4 bases and J 4 bases; nucleotides not matched to a gene: 5. The CDR3 totals 15 residues. Germline CDR1 PRHDT, CDR2 FYEKMQ (reference sequence). In DNA, the CDR3 is TGTGCCAGCAGCTCTATAGCGGGAGGTGCAGATACGCAGTATTTT. Translated: CASSSIAGGADTQYF. The full variable domain, with the rest looked up from reference TRBV13 and TRBJ2-3, is AAGVIQSPRHLIKEKRETATLKCYPIPRHDTVYWYQQGPGQDPQFLISFYEKMQSDKGSIPDRFSAQQFSDYHSELNMSSLELGDSALYFCASSSIAGGADTQYFGPGTRLTVL.

The V call is TRBV19, the J call TRBJ1-2, with 8 positions matching TRBD1. CDR1 LNHDA and CDR2 SQIVND come from the germline V gene (reference sequence). V lost 9 bases, J lost 8 bases, and 2 bases stayed unmatched. CDR3 size: 10 residues. CDR3 region: CASRGQGYTF. In nucleotides, the CDR3 is TGTGCCAGCAGGGGGCAAGGCTACACCTTC. The variable domain in full, with the rest retrieved from reference TRBV19 and TRBJ1-2, is DGGITQSPKYLFRKEGQNVTLSCEQNLNHDAMYWYRQDPGQGLRLIYYSQIVNDFQKGDIAEGYSVSREKKESFPLTVTSAQKNPTAFYLCASRGQGYTFGSGTRLTVV.

This clone occurred a few times. V is TRBV11-2 and J is TRBJ1-5; 8 bases line up with TRBD1. The CDR3 sequence is 14 residues long. Germline CDR1 and CDR2: SGHAT and FQNNGV. Trimming removed 0 bases from V and 9 bases from J; junction bases left unmatched: 4. The CDR3 spells CASSLDPGTGPQHF. In DNA form, the CDR3 reads TGTGCCAGCAGCTTAGATCCCGGGACAGGGCCCCAGCATTTT.

The chain couples TRBV19 to TRBJ1-2; 8 bases agree with TRBD1. The trim removed 8 bases at V and 3 bases at J, leaving 5 bases unmatched. CDR1 LNHDA and CDR2 SQIVND come from the germline V gene (reference sequence). The CDR3 totals 13 residues. CDR3 protein: CASAEQGDYGYTF. The CDR3 DNA reads as TGTGCCAGTGCCGAACAGGGGGACTATGGCTACACCTTC.

The J gene is TRBJ2-7, the V gene TRBV11-3, with TRBD2 identical over 11 bases. Trimming at V came to 1 base and at J to 7 bases, leaving 12 bases not matched to a gene. Looked up from germline, CDR1 is SGHNT and CDR2 is YENEEA. The CDR3 is 17 amino acids. The CDR3 coding sequence is TGTGCCAGCAGCTTAGCCCGGACTAGCGGGCTCTCGGGTGAGCAGTACTTC. This sequence encodes CASSLARTSGLSGEQYF.

With respect to this clone: The sample carries other DNA sequences with the same CDR3. V and J are TRBV6-5 and TRBJ1-6, with 9 bases fitting TRBD1. Per the germline V gene, CDR1 is MNHEY and CDR2 is SVGAGI. Unmatched junction bases numbered 2, after V lost 4 bases and J lost 7 bases. The CDR3 is 14 residues long. This chain's CDR3 is CASSSGTGNSPLHF. The CDR3 region has the DNA TGTGCCAGCAGTTCCGGGACAGGGAATTCACCCCTCCACTTT.

The chain is built from TRBV6-5 and TRBJ2-7; D perhaps matches TRBD2 (6 bases). The CDR3 consists of 14 residues. CDR1 is MNHEY and CDR2 is SVGAGI in the germline V gene. Trimming removed 6 bases from V and 3 bases from J, with 15 bases in between. CDR3: CASSASGLNYEQYF. The CDR3 DNA reads as TGTGCCAGCAGCGCCTCGGGACTGAACTACGAGCAGTACTTC.

The chain joins TRBV19 to TRBJ2-7, with 7 bases that match TRBD1. CDR1 and CDR2 from the germline V gene are LNHDA and SQIVND (reference sequence). Trimming at V came to 5 bases and at J to 0 bases, leaving 7 bases not matched to a gene. The CDR3 sequence is 15 residues long. As DNA, the CDR3 is TGTGCCAGTAGTGTGGGACAGTTGAGCTCCTACGAGCAGTACTTC. Its translation: CASSVGQLSSYEQYF.

The chain uses TRBV11-2 and TRBJ1-3; D unresolved. In germline, CDR1 is SGHAT, CDR2 FQNNGV. The CDR3 has 13 residues. Trimming removed 5 bases at V and 4 bases at J, with 9 bases between. CDR3 sequence: CASSLGLGNTIYF. The CDR3 nucleotides are TGTGCCAGCAGCCTCGGACTCGGAAACACCATATATTTT.

A single count supports this clone. The chain carries TRBV7-2 and TRBJ1-5; weak D call: TRBD1 (5 bases). The ends were cut back, 0 bases at V and 1 base at J, with 10 bases in the middle. Germline V gene lookup returns CDR1 SGHTA and CDR2 FQGNSA. The CDR3 length is 16 residues. Here the CDR3 reads CASSLAGGGSNQPQHF. CDR3 nucleotides: TGTGCCAGCAGCTTAGCGGGGGGGGGAAGCAATCAGCCCCAGCATTTT.

This rearrangement joins TRBV19 to TRBJ2-5, with 7 bases lining up with TRBD1. CDR1 and CDR2 from the germline V gene are LNHDA and SQIVND (reference sequence). Trimming at V came to 4 bases and at J to 5 bases, leaving 7 bases not matched to a gene. CDR3 size: 14 residues. The CDR3 DNA sequence: TGTGCCAGTAGTACGACAGGGAGCAGGGAGACCCAGTACTTC. This gives the protein CASSTTGSRETQYF.

The chain uses TRBV29-1 and TRBJ1-5; D is ambiguous. The CDR3 runs 14 residues. Trimming left V 6 bases short and J 5 bases short, with 17 bases between. From germline, CDR1 is SQVTM and CDR2 ANQGSEA. As DNA, the CDR3 is TGCAGCGTGATCTCGGGAGGGCGCGATCAGCCCCAGCATTTT. Its translation: CSVISGGRDQPQHF.

In this sample, this clone turned up a few times. V and J are TRBV10-3 and TRBJ1-1, with D unclear. Trimming left V 7 bases short and J 0 bases short, with 12 bases between. The CDR3 length is 14 residues. From germline, CDR1 is ENHRY and CDR2 SYGVKD. CDR3: CAITGDFMNTEAFF. Written as DNA, the CDR3 is TGTGCCATCACTGGTGACTTCATGAACACTGAAGCTTTCTTT.

The chain has TRBV27 and TRBJ1-1; D possibly corresponds to TRBD1 (6 bases). There are 15 residues in the CDR3. Trimming stripped 6 bases from V and 4 bases from J, with 18 bases between. CDR1 and CDR2 from the germline V gene are MNHEY and SMNVEV (reference sequence). CDR3 nucleotides: TGTGCCAGCAGGGGAGTTGGGGGGGCGGGCACTGAAGCTTTCTTT. It yields the protein CASRGVGGAGTEAFF.

This clone occurred once. The V call is TRBV7-2, the J call TRBJ2-7, with D maybe TRBD2 (6 bases). The V end lost 5 bases, the J end lost 5 bases, and 16 bases lay between the germline ends. The V gene's germline CDR1 is SGHTA and CDR2 FQGNSA. The CDR3 runs to 14 residues. CDR3 loop: CASSPPGRGNEQYF. CDR3 bases: TGTGCCAGCAGCCCCCCAGGCCGGGGGAACGAGCAGTACTTC.

The chain combines TRBV9 with TRBJ1-3; the D gene is possibly TRBD1 (5 bases). This CDR3 region has 14 residues. Looked up from germline, CDR1 is SGDLS and CDR2 is YYNGEE. V was trimmed by 7 bases and J by 2 bases, leaving 13 bases between them. The CDR3 loop reads CASSPGGAGNTIYF. The CDR3 bases are TGTGCCAGCTCCCCGGGAGGGGCTGGAAACACCATATATTTT.

V and J are TRBV7-2 and TRBJ2-1, with a possible D match to TRBD1 (5 bases). Germline CDR1 and CDR2: SGHTA and FQGNSA. CDR3 length: 13 residues. Trimming pared 3 bases from V and 6 bases from J, leaving 9 bases between. The chain's CDR3 is CASSFRQGNEQFF. The CDR3, as DNA: TGTGCCAGCAGCTTTAGGCAGGGCAATGAGCAGTTCTTC.

The chain uses TRBV7-2 and TRBJ1-3, with D tentatively TRBD1 (5 bases). V was trimmed by 6 bases and J by 0 bases, leaving 12 bases between them. Germline loops: CDR1 SGHTA, CDR2 FQGNSA. CDR3 length equals 15 residues. For the CDR3, the DNA is TGTGCCAGCAGTTCAGGACACCACTCTGGAAACACCATATATTTT. It translates to CASSSGHHSGNTIYF.

This clone has a single count. The chain joins TRBV7-3 to TRBJ2-1; weak D call: TRBD2 (6 bases). Trimming shortened V by 5 bases and J by 3 bases, and 17 bases separated the two germline ends. The length of the CDR3 is 16 residues. CDR1 is SGHTA, CDR2 FQGTGA, per germline. CDR3 sequence (DNA): TGTGCCAGCAGCCGAGACCGGGACTTAGGCTACAATGAGCAGTTCTTC. Translated, it gives CASSRDRDLGYNEQFF.

The rearrangement joins TRBV7-2 to TRBJ2-5; TRBD1 agrees at 12 bases. The CDR3 sequence is 15 residues long. Per germline, CDR1 SGHTA and CDR2 FQGNSA. The junction had 6 bases not matched to a gene; V was cut back by 5 bases and J by 5 bases. The CDR3 DNA sequence: TGTGCCAGCAGCGTTAGGGGACAGGGGGCGGAGACCCAGTACTTC. Amino acids: CASSVRGQGAETQYF. The variable domain in full, completed from reference TRBV7-2 and TRBJ2-5, reads GAGVSQSPSNKVTEKGKDVELRCDPISGHTALYWYRQSLGQGLEFLIYFQGNSAPDKSGLPSDRFSAERTGGSVSTLTIQRTQQEDSAVYLCASSVRGQGAETQYFGPGTRLLVL.

The V and J genes are TRBV6-5 and TRBJ2-3; TRBD1 matches 8 bases. V lost 0 bases, J lost 4 bases, and 6 bases stayed unmatched. This CDR3 contains 16 residues. CDR1 MNHEY and CDR2 SVGAGI come from the germline V gene. CDR3 sequence (DNA): TGTGCCAGCAGTTACTCGAGGCAGGGGGCCGCAGATACGCAGTATTTT. It translates to CASSYSRQGAADTQYF.